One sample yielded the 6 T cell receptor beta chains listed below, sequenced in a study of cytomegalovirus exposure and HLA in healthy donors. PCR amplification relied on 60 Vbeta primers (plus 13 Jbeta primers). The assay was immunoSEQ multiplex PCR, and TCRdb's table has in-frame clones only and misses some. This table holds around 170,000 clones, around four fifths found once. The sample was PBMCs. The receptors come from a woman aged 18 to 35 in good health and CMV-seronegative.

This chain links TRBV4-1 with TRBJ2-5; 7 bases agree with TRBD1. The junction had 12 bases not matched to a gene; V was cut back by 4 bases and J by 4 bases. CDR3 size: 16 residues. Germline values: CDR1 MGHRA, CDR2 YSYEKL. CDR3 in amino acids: CASSPGDRVRSETQYF. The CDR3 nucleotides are TGCGCCAGCAGCCCAGGAGACAGGGTGAGGTCAGAGACCCAGTACTTC.

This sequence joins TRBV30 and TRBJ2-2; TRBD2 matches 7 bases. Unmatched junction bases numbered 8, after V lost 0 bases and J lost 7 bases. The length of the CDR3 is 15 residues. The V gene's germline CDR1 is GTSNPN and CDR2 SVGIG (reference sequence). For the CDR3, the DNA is TGTGCCTGGAGTGTAAGACTAGCCGCCGGCGGGGAGCTGTTTTTT. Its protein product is CAWSVRLAAGGELFF.

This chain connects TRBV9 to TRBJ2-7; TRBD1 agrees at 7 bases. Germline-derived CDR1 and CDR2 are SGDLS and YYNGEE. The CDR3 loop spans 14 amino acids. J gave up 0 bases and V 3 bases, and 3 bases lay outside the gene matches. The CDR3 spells CASSEGAPSYEQYF. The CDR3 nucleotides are TGTGCCAGCAGCGAGGGGGCTCCCTCCTACGAGCAGTACTTC.

The CDR3 loop reads CASSTRDRAPNEKLFF. The CDR3 DNA is TGCGCCAGCAGCACCCGGGACAGGGCGCCTAATGAAAAACTGTTTTTT. The J gene is TRBJ1-4, the V gene TRBV5-1, with 9 bases fitting TRBD1. Germline CDR1 is SGHRS and CDR2 is YFSETQ. Trimming cost V 4 bases and J 3 bases; bases outside gene matches: 7. CDR3 size: 16 residues.

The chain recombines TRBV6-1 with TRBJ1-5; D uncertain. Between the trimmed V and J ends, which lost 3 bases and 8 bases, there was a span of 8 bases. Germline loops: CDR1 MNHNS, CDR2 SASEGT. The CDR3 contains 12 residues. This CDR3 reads CASSDLAEPQHF. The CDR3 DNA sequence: TGTGCCAGCAGTGACTTGGCGGAGCCCCAGCATTTT.

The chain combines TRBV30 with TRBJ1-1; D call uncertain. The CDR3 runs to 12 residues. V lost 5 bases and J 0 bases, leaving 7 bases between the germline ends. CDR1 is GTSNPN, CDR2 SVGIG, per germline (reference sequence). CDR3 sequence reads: CAWGRMNTEAFF. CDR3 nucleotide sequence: TGTGCCTGGGGGAGAATGAACACTGAAGCTTTCTTT.